Listed below are T cell receptor beta chains from one sample, sequenced in a study of cytomegalovirus exposure and HLA in healthy donors. Sequencing used immunoSEQ multiplex PCR; TCRdb keeps in-frame clones, though not all of them. The data show roughly 310,000 clones, roughly 86% seen once. The sample consisted of PBMCs. These receptors all stem from a man aged 30-40 years in good health and CMV-seronegative. Each CDR3 is given with its conserved first and last residue. The D gene is left open where the match is weak. Part of the rows lack a size; the others show once, few, many or a class for expanded clones.

>TRBD1|.|TRBJ2-7|TRBV5-4
TGTGCCAGCAGCCCGGACAGGGTTTTTGAGTACTTC
CASSPDRVFEYF
>.|.|TRBJ1-2|TRBV6-5
TGTGCCAGCAGTTACTCAGGTCCAGGCATCTATGGCTACACCTTC
CASSYSGPGIYGYTF
>TRBD2|once|TRBJ2-5|TRBV7-2
TGTGCCAGCAGCGATGGGGGGGGAAAGACCCAGTACTTC
CASSDGGGKTQYF
>TRBD2|.|TRBJ2-7|TRBV28
TGTGCCAGCAGTTTAGCTAGCGGGGGGTACTACGAGCAGTACTTC
CASSLASGGYYEQYF
>.|once|TRBJ1-1|TRBV10-3
TGTGCCATCAGTGAGCTATTATCCACTGAAGCTTTCTTT
CAISELLSTEAFF
>.|.|TRBJ1-5|TRBV19
TGTGCCACCCGGGACATTTATAGCAATCAGCCCCAGCATTTT
CATRDIYSNQPQHF
>.|.|TRBJ1-1|TRBV7-2
TGTGCCAGCAGCTTACCTAGTGCTGAAGCTTTCTTT
CASSLPSAEAFF
>.|once|TRBJ1-1|TRBV5-6
TGTGCCAGCAGCTTGACAGGCAGGGACACTGAAGCTTTCTTT
CASSLTGRDTEAFF
>.|.|TRBJ1-3|TRBV19
TGTGCCAGTAGTCATCCGGGACATCCCTCTGGAAACACCATATATTTT
CASSHPGHPSGNTIYF
>.|once|TRBJ2-7|TRBV5-5
TGTGCCAGCAGCCATCCAGGGTACGAGCAGTACTTC
CASSHPGYEQYF
>TRBD1|.|TRBJ1-5|TRBV5-6
TGTGCCAGCAGCTTGGGAGAGGGGGCCGGCAATCAGCCCCAGCATTTT
CASSLGEGAGNQPQHF
>.|few|TRBJ1-6|TRBV6-1
TGTGCCAGCAGTGCTTCCAGGGTTTATAATTCACCCCTCCACTTT
CASSASRVYNSPLHF
>TRBD2|.|TRBJ2-3|TRBV6-5
TGTGCCAGCAGAAAAGCCGGGACTAGCCCAGATACGCAGTATTTT
CASRKAGTSPDTQYF
>.|.|TRBJ1-1|TRBV6-6
.
CASSTSGHRNTEAFF
>.|.|TRBJ2-6|TRBV5-4
TGTGCCACCTCGGGAAGATCTGGGGCCAACGTCCTGACTTTC
CATSGRSGANVLTF
>.|.|TRBJ2-2|TRBV4-3
TGCGCCAGCAGCCAAGCTTGGGGGGGCCTAATCAAGCCCGGGGAGCTGTTTTTT
CASSQAWGGLIKPGELFF
>TRBD1|.|TRBJ1-1|TRBV6-1
TGTGCCAGCAGTGCGGACAGGGGCACTGAAGCTTTCTTT
CASSADRGTEAFF
>.|.|TRBJ1-1|TRBV11-2
TGTGCCAGCAGCCCAGAGCGGTTGATGAACACTGAAGCTTTCTTT
CASSPERLMNTEAFF
>.|.|TRBJ1-2|TRBV15
TGTGCCACCAGCAGAGATGCCAGAGGAGGCTACACCTTC
CATSRDARGGYTF
>.|.|TRBJ1-1|TRBV6-1
TGTGCCAGCAGTTCCGGGACACCGAACACTGAAGCTTTCTTT
CASSSGTPNTEAFF
>.|.|TRBJ1-2|TRBV6-5
TGTGCCAGCAGACCCCCAGGGGCGGATGGCTACACCTTC
CASRPPGADGYTF
>TRBD2|.|TRBJ2-3|TRBV7-6
TGTGCCAGCAGCTTAGCGCGGGGGGGTACGCAGTATTTT
CASSLARGGTQYF
>.|.|TRBJ1-5|TRBV5-6
TGTGCCAGCAGCTTGGCGGGGTTTGAGCTCGCGGGCCAGCCCCAGCATTTT
CASSLAGFELAGQPQHF
>TRBD1|.|TRBJ2-2|TRBV6-1
TGTGCCAGCAGTGACCTCGGACAGGGGCGGGGCGGGGAGCTGTTTTTT
CASSDLGQGRGGELFF
>.|.|TRBJ2-1|TRBV18
TGTGCCAGCTCACCGAAGAGCTCCTACAATGAGCAGTTCTTC
CASSPKSSYNEQFF
>TRBD1|once|TRBJ1-2|TRBV9
TGTGCCAGCAGCGTAGGATACAGGGGGGGCTACACCTTC
CASSVGYRGGYTF
>.|.|TRBJ1-4|TRBV19
TGTGCCAGTAGTCCTCGTGAGGGTGAAAAACTGTTTTTT
CASSPREGEKLFF
>.|.|TRBJ1-3|TRBV12-1
TGTGCCAGCAGCTTCATAACAGCCTCTGGAAACACCATATATTTT
CASSFITASGNTIYF
>.|.|TRBJ2-1|TRBV27
TGTGCCAGCAAGACCAGGGCTAATGAGCAGTTCTTC
CASKTRANEQFF
>.|.|TRBJ1-1|TRBV10-3
TGTGCCGCGAAGGGGGAAGGAGAGACTGAAGCTTTCTTT
CAAKGEGETEAFF
>.|once|TRBJ2-7|TRBV5-5
TGTGCCAGCAGCCTAGGGACAACCTACGAGCAGTACTTC
CASSLGTTYEQYF
>.|.|TRBJ2-5|TRBV30
TGTGCCTGGGGGGAGGACTGGCTAGGTCAAGAGACCCAGTACTTC
CAWGEDWLGQETQYF
>.|.|TRBJ2-7|TRBV2
TGTGCCAGCAGTGATCGGGGATCTGTGGCGGGCCCCCTAACACATGAGGTCTACGAGCAGTACTTC
CASSDRGSVAGPLTHEVYEQYF
>.|.|TRBJ1-3|TRBV5-1
TGCGCCAGCAGCTTGGACAGGGCCGGAAACACCATATATTTT
CASSLDRAGNTIYF
>TRBD1|.|TRBJ1-1|TRBV30
TGTGCCTGTAACAGGGGGAACACTGAAGCTTTCTTT
CACNRGNTEAFF
>.|.|TRBJ1-5|TRBV11-2
TGTGCCAGCAGCTTAGGGGTGACAGGATTGAATCAGCCCCAGCATTTT
CASSLGVTGLNQPQHF
>.|few|TRBJ2-3|TRBV6-6
TGTGCCAGCAGTTACATCGGCGGGACCACAGATACGCAGTATTTT
CASSYIGGTTDTQYF
>TRBD2|.|TRBJ2-3|TRBV25-1
TGTGCCAGCAGGGGCGGGGGGCGCACAGATACGCAGTATTTT
CASRGGGRTDTQYF
>.|.|TRBJ1-1|TRBV11-2
TGTGCCAGCAGCTTCGATGAGGGTGAAGCTTTCTTT
CASSFDEGEAFF
>.|.|TRBJ2-3|TRBV23-1
TGCGCCAGCAGTCTTGCAGGCTCGAGCACAGATACGCAGTATTTT
CASSLAGSSTDTQYF
>TRBD2|once|TRBJ2-7|TRBV14
TGTGCCAGCAGTCTAGCGGGGGGCGGTTACGAGCAGTACTTC
CASSLAGGGYEQYF
>.|.|TRBJ2-7|TRBV7-6
TGTGCCAGCAGCTTAGCCGGACTAACGAGCTCCTACGAGCAGTACTTC
CASSLAGLTSSYEQYF
>.|.|TRBJ1-1|TRBV6-6
TGTGCCAGCAGTTACCCCAGACAGTCTGAAGCTTTCTTT
CASSYPRQSEAFF
>.|.|TRBJ1-1|TRBV6-1
TGTGCCAGCGGCAGTACGAGGAACACTAAAGCTTTCTTT
CASGSTRNTKAFF
>TRBD1|.|TRBJ1-4|TRBV9
TGTGCCAGCAGCCCAGGGGACAGGGGTTCTGAAAAACTGTTTTTT
CASSPGDRGSEKLFF
>TRBD2|.|TRBJ2-2|TRBV6-5
TGTGCCAGCAGCAGAGCCGGGACTAGTCCCGGGGAGCTGTTTTTT
CASSRAGTSPGELFF
>TRBD1|.|TRBJ2-2|TRBV6-1
TGTGCCAGCAGGAGGGACAGGGGGGCCTCTGGGGAGCTGTTTTTT
CASRRDRGASGELFF
>TRBD2|.|TRBJ2-7|TRBV5-4
TGTGCCAGCAGCTTGAACATAGCGGGCGGATACGAGCAGTACTTC
CASSLNIAGGYEQYF
>TRBD1|.|TRBJ1-2|TRBV14
TGTGCCAGCAGCCAAGCCGGGACAGGGCATGGCTACACCTTC
CASSQAGTGHGYTF
>TRBD1|.|TRBJ2-7|TRBV28
TGTGCCAGCAGAACCCGGACAGGGATAAATTACGAGCAGTACTTC
CASRTRTGINYEQYF
>.|.|TRBJ1-5|TRBV7-2
TGTGCCAGCAGCCCCCGGGACGAGGGGGTCGATCAGCCCCAGCATTTT
CASSPRDEGVDQPQHF
>.|.|TRBJ2-1|TRBV30
TGTGCCTGGATTGGGAGCTCCTACAATGAGCAGTTCTTC
CAWIGSSYNEQFF
>.|few|TRBJ1-1|TRBV18
TGTGCCAGCTGCAAACAGGAGATGAACACTGAAGCTTTCTTT
CASCKQEMNTEAFF
>TRBD2|.|TRBJ2-7|TRBV27
TGTGCCAGCAGTAAGCGGGGTTCCTACGAGCAGTACTTC
CASSKRGSYEQYF